This T cell receptor beta chain was identified during a study of CD8+ T cells in alopecia areata. Study in general: It was oral tofacitinib, at 5 to 10 mg twice daily, that treated patients received. A 6-month off-drug phase came after tofacitinib, which had lasted 6 to 18 months. Study outcomes and limitations: The study found TCR sharing across patients less clear than in mice, possibly for HLA reasons.

The length of the CDR3 is 17 residues. The germline gives CDR1 MGHRA, CDR2 YSYEKL. Trimming took 0 bases from V and 7 from J; bases not matched to a gene: 12. Treatment meaning: oral pan-JAK inhibitor, 5-10 mg twice daily. Starting from PBMCs, sorting isolated CD4+ and CD8+ T cells. RNA was isolated and reverse transcribed to cDNA, the sequencing template. Clones were sequenced by immunoSEQ multiplex PCR, and TCRdb holds only the in-frame ones, with some missing. In the table there are approximately 100,000 clones, roughly three fifths of which are singletons. For this clone: The antigen is not known.

Sequenced material: CD8+ T cells sorted from blood, taken at approximately week 56, from a patient treated with tofacitinib. The J gene is TRBJ2-1, the V gene TRBV4-1, with TRBD1 identical over 7 bases. This sequence originates from a human donor with alopecia areata. The CDR3 DNA sequence: TGCGCCAGCAGCCAAGAACCACCGTTGACAGGGCTGAATGAGCAGTTCTTC. Amino acid sequence: CASSQEPPLTGLNEQFF.